Each of the 8 T cell receptor beta chains below was sequenced from the same sample in a study of cytotoxic CD8 clonotypes in ibrutinib-treated CLL. The protocol was immunoSEQ multiplex PCR, while the TCRdb copy is restricted to in-frame clones and leaves out a portion. In the table there are under 150,000 clones, roughly 84% of which are singletons. Sequenced material: PBMCs, taken after 24 months of ibrutinib treatment. These receptors all come from a human donor with chronic lymphocytic leukemia.

The V and J genes are TRBV13 and TRBJ1-1; no reliable D call. Germline CDR1 and CDR2: PRHDT and FYEKMQ (reference sequence). Between the trimmed V and J ends, which lost 0 bases and 8 bases, there was a span of 10 bases. CDR3 size: 13 residues. CDR3 region: CASSLGRLSEAFF. DNA of the CDR3: TGTGCCAGCAGCTTAGGACGGCTCAGCGAAGCTTTCTTT.

This rearrangement joins TRBV28 to TRBJ2-7, with TRBD1 identical over 8 bases. The CDR3 is made up of 15 amino acids. CDR1 is MDHEN, CDR2 SYDVKM, per germline. Unmatched junction bases numbered 10, after V lost 5 bases and J lost 4 bases. The chain's CDR3 is CASSGDRSVGYEQYF. As DNA, the CDR3 is TGTGCCAGCAGTGGGGACAGGTCTGTGGGTTACGAGCAGTACTTC.

The chain recombines TRBV5-4 with TRBJ1-3; D gene uncertain. The CDR3 contains 15 residues. Germline CDR1 and CDR2: SGHNT and YYREEE (reference sequence). V was cut by 4 bases and J by 0 bases, with 11 bases left in between. The CDR3 sequence is CASSPGGSSGNTIYF. The CDR3 DNA reads as TGTGCCAGCAGCCCTGGCGGGAGCTCTGGAAACACCATATATTTT.

J is TRBJ2-5 and V is TRBV12-5, with 9 bases lining up with TRBD1. This CDR3 is built from 13 residues. The trim removed 6 bases at V and 5 bases at J, leaving 4 bases unmatched. Germline values: CDR1 LGHNT, CDR2 FRNRAP. CDR3 amino acids: CASGPGQGETQYF. CDR3 in DNA: TGTGCTAGTGGGCCGGGACAGGGCGAGACCCAGTACTTC.

The rearrangement joins TRBV27 to TRBJ1-2; no reliable D call. From germline, CDR1 is MNHEY and CDR2 SMNVEV (reference sequence). The CDR3 extends over 15 amino acids. V was shortened by 5 bases and J by 1 base, with 14 bases between the two germline ends. The CDR3 coding sequence is TGTGCCAGCAGTCGAACCCCGGGTTTTAACTATGGCTACACCTTC. Translated, it gives CASSRTPGFNYGYTF.

This CDR3 reads CAINRYGGREQYF. CDR3 DNA sequence: TGTGCCATCAACCGCTACGGGGGGCGAGAGCAGTACTTC. The rearrangement joins TRBV10-3 to TRBJ2-7; tentative D call: TRBD2 (7 bases). V lost 7 bases, J lost 7 bases, and 17 bases lay in between. The CDR3 totals 13 residues. Germline assignment: CDR1 ENHRY and CDR2 SYGVKD.

This clone was recorded a few times. This chain joins TRBV18 and TRBJ1-1; 7 nucleotides line up with TRBD1. The CDR3 consists of 13 residues. The V gene's germline CDR1 is KGHSH and CDR2 LQKENI. V dropped 5 bases and J dropped 10; count of bases not matched to a gene: 10. The CDR3 DNA follows: TGTGCCAGCTCATCCGACAGGGTATCGATAGCTTTCTTT. Translated, it gives CASSSDRVSIAFF.

This chain joins TRBV28 and TRBJ2-7, with D perhaps matching TRBD1 or TRBD2 (7 bases each). The CDR3 totals 15 residues. Germline-derived CDR1 and CDR2 are MDHEN and SYDVKM. The V end lost 7 bases, the J end lost 4 bases, and 20 bases lay between the germline ends. Here the CDR3 reads CASTRGGREGYEQYF. The CDR3 DNA reads TGTGCCAGCACCCGAGGGGGCAGGGAGGGGTACGAGCAGTACTTC.